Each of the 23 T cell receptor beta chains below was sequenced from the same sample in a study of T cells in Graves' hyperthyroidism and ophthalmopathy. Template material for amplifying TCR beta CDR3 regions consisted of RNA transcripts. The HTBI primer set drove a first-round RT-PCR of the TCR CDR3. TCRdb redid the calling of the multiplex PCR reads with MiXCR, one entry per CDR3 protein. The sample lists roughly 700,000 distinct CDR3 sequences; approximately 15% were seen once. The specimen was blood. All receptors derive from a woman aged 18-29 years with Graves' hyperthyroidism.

In DNA form, the CDR3 reads TGTGCCAGCAGATGGACAGGGGGCCACGAGCAGTACTTC. It encodes CASRWTGGHEQYF. The gene calls are TRBV6-2 or TRBV6-3 and TRBJ2-7; 11 bases line up with TRBD1. From germline, CDR1 is MNHEY and CDR2 SVGEGT. The V segment lost 6 bases and the J segment 5 bases; nucleotides outside the gene matches: 3. There are 13 residues in the CDR3.

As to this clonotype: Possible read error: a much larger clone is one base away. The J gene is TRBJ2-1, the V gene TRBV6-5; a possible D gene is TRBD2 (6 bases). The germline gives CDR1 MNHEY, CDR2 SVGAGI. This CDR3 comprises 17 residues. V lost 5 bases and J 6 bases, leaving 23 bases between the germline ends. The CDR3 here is CASSTREGPAGPNEQFF. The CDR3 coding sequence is TGTGCCAGCAGTACTAGGGAAGGACCAGCGGGCCCCAATGAGCAGTTCTTC.

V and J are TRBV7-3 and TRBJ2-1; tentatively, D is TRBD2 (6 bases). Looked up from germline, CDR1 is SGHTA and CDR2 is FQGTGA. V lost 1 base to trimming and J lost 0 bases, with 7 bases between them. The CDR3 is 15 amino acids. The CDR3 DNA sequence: TGTGCCAGCAGCTTAAAGACTAGCTCCTACAATGAGCAGTTCTTC. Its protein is CASSLKTSSYNEQFF.

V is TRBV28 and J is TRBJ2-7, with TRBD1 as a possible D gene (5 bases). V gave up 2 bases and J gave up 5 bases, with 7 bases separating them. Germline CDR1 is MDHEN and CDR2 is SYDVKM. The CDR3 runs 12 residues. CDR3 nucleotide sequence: TGTGCCAGCAGTTTAATCAGGGACGAGCAGTACTTC. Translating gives CASSLIRDEQYF.

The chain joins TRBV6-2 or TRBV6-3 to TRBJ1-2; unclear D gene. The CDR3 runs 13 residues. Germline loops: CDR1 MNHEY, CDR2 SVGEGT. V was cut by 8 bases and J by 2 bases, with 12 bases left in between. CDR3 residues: CASGPTANYGYTF. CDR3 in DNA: TGTGCCAGCGGCCCGACTGCAAACTATGGCTACACCTTC.

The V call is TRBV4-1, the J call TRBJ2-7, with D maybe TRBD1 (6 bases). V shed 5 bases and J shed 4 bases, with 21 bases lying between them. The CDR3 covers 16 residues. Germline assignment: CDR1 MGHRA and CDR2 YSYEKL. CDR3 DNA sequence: TGCGCCAGCAGCAGGGGAACAGGGAAGTTTTCGTACGAGCAGTACTTC. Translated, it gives CASSRGTGKFSYEQYF.

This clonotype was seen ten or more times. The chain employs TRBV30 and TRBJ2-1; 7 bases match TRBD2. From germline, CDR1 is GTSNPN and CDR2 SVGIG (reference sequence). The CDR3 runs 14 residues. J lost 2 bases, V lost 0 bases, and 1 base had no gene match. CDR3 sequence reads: CAWSVSGAYNEQFF. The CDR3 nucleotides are TGTGCCTGGAGTGTCAGCGGGGCCTACAATGAGCAGTTCTTC.

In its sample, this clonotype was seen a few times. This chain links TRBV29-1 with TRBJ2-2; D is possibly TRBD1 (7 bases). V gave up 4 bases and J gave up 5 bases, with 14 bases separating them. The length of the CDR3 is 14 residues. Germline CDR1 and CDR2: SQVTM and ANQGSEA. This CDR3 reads CSVASGGRTGELFF. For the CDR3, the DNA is TGCAGCGTTGCCTCAGGGGGGAGAACCGGGGAGCTGTTTTTT.

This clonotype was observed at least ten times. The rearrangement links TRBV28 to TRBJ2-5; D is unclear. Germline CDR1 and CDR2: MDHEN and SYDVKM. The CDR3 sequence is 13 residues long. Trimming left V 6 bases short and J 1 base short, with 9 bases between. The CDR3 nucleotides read TGTGCCAGCAGGAGGTTGGGCCAAGAGACCCAGTACTTC. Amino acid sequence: CASRRLGQETQYF.

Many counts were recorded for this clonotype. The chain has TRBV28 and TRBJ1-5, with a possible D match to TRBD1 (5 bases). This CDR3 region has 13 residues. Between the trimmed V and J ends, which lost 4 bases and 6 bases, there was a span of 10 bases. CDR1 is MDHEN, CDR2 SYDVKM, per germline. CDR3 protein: CASSYGGAQPQHF. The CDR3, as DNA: TGTGCCAGCAGTTATGGGGGTGCTCAGCCCCAGCATTTT.

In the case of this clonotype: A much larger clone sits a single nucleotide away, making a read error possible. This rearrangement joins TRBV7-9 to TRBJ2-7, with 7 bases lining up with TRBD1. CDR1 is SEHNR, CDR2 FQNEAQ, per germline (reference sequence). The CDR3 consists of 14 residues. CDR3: CASSRGTADYGQYF. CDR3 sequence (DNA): TGTGCCAGCAGCCGAGGGACAGCAGATTACGGGCAGTACTTC.

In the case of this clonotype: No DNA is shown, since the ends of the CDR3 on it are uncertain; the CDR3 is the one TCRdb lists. CDR3 amino acids: CSGRGVAGGSDEQCF. The chain combines TRBV29-1 with TRBJ2-7; the D call of TRBD2 is as the table states it, not checked on the DNA. The germline V gene has CDR1 SQVTM and CDR2 ANQGSEA. The CDR3 length is 15 residues, termini included.

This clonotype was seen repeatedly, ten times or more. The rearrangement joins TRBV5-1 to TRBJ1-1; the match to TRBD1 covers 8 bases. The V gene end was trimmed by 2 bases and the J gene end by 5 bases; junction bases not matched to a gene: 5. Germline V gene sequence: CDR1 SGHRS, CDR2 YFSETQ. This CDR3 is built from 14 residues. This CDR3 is CASSFQGAYTEAFF. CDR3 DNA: TGCGCCAGCAGCTTCCAGGGGGCGTATACTGAAGCTTTCTTT.

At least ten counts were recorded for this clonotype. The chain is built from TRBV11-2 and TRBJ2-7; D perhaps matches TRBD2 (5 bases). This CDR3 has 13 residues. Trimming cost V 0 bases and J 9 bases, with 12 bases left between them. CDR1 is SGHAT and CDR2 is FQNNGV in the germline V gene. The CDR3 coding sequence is TGTGCCAGCAGCTTAGAGGCCCTAGGAGGGCAGTACTTC. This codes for CASSLEALGGQYF.

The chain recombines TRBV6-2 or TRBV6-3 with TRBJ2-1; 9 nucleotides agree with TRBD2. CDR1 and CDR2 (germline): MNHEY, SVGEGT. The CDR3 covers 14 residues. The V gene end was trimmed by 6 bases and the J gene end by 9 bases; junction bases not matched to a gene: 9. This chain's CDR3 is CASSLAGKVGEQFF. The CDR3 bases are TGTGCCAGCAGCCTAGCGGGAAAGGTGGGTGAGCAGTTCTTC.

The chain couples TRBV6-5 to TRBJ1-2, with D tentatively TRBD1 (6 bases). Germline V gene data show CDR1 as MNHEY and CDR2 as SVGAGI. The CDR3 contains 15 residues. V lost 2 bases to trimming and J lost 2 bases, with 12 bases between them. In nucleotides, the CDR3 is TGTGCCAGCAGTTACGTGCCTAGGGGGAACTATGGCTACACCTTC. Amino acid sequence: CASSYVPRGNYGYTF.

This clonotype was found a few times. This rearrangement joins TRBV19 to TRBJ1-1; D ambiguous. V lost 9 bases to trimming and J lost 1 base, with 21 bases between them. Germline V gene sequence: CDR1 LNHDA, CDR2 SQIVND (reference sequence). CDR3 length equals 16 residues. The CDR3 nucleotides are TGTGCCAGGAAAGCCGGGGAAGACGGGTCGAACACTGAAGCTTTCTTT. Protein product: CARKAGEDGSNTEAFF.

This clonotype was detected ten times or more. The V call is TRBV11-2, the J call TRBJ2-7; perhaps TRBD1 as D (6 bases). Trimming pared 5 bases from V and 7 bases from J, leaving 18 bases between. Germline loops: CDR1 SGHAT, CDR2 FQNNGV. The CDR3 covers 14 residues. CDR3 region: CASSPDRSAGEQYF. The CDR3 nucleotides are TGTGCCAGCAGCCCAGACAGGTCGGCGGGTGAGCAGTACTTC.

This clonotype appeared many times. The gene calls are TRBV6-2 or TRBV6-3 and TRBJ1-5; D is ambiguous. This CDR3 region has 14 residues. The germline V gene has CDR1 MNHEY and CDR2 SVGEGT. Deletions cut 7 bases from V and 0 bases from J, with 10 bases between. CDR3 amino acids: CASKRAYSNQPQHF. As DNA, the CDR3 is TGTGCCAGCAAGAGGGCTTATAGCAATCAGCCCCAGCATTTT.

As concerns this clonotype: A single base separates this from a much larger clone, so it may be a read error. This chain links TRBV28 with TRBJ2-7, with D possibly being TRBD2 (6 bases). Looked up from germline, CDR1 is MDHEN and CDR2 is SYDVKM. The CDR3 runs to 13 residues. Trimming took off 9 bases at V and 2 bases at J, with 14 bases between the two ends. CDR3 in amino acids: CASHLGGAYEQYF. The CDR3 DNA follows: TGTGCCAGTCACCTTGGCGGGGCCTACGAGCAGTACTTC.

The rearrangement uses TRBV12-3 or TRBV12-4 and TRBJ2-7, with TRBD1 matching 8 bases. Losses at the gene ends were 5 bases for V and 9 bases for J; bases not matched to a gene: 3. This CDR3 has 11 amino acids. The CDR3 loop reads CASSQGTGQYF. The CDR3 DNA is TGTGCCAGCAGTCAGGGGACAGGGCAGTACTTC.

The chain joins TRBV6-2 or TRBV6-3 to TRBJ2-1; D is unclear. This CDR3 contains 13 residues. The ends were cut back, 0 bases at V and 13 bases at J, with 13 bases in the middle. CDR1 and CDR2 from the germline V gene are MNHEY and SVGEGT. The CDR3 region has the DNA TGTGCCAGCAGTTACTCGATCTTGTCCGTCCAGTTCTTC. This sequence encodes CASSYSILSVQFF.

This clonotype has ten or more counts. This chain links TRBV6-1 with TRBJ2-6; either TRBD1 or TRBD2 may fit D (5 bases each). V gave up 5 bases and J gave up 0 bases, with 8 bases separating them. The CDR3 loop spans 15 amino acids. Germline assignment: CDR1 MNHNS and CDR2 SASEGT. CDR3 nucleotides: TGTGCCAGCAGTTCTGGGGGCTCTGGGGCCAACGTCCTGACTTTC. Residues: CASSSGGSGANVLTF.